A selection of T cell receptor beta chains follows, all from one sample in a study of neurological immune-mediated disorders. TCRdb re-called the 5' RACE reads through MiXCR, storing one row per CDR3 protein. The sample includes approximately 89,000 distinct CDR3 sequences, 13% of them seen just once. Material for sequencing was PBMCs. Every receptor here comes from a female donor with HTLV-1-associated myelopathy (HAM/TSP). Both conserved end residues are part of each CDR3. Fields, in order: V gene, clone size, CDR3 protein. Clone size is stated in some rows and not others, as once, few, many or a class when expanded.

V gene: TRBV28; clone size: many; CDR3 protein: CASSLYSTNTGELFF
V gene: TRBV5-1; clone size: many; CDR3 protein: CASRDRGSSEETQYF
V gene: TRBV5-1; clone size: many; CDR3 protein: CASSLDQVAGVSNEQFF
V gene: TRBV28; clone size: -; CDR3 protein: CASRQGRPKAQYF
V gene: TRBV12-3/TRBV12-4; clone size: many; CDR3 protein: CASSRRQGTSGANVLTF
V gene: TRBV29-1; clone size: many; CDR3 protein: CSVEEGEYEQYF
V gene: TRBV5-1; clone size: many; CDR3 protein: CASSETGGTGELFF
V gene: TRBV6-6; clone size: few; CDR3 protein: CASSYSDAGSSEQYF
V gene: TRBV20-1; clone size: few; CDR3 protein: CSARGLGFTDTQYF
V gene: TRBV20-1; clone size: many; CDR3 protein: CSARDLAGTTNTQYF
V gene: TRBV28; clone size: many; CDR3 protein: CASSLWQGPTNYGYTF
V gene: TRBV11-3; clone size: many; CDR3 protein: CASSLVAGGTGELFF
V gene: TRBV7-2; clone size: many; CDR3 protein: CASNRWGAPGEDTQYF
V gene: TRBV7-9; clone size: many; CDR3 protein: CASSPVGEANVLTF
V gene: TRBV15; clone size: many; CDR3 protein: CATSKRPDSYNSPLHF
V gene: TRBV11-2; clone size: many; CDR3 protein: CASSSRVALLFF
V gene: TRBV5-1; clone size: many; CDR3 protein: CASKMGQGKETQYF
V gene: TRBV3-1; clone size: few; CDR3 protein: CASSQTLTGDGYTF
V gene: TRBV20-1; clone size: many; CDR3 protein: CSARDRDETQYF
V gene: TRBV20-1; clone size: many; CDR3 protein: CSATSDSLGGTYNEQFF
V gene: TRBV2; clone size: few; CDR3 protein: CASSERRGKGNTGELFF
V gene: TRBV18; clone size: many; CDR3 protein: CASSADRGVGYTF
V gene: TRBV20-1; clone size: many; CDR3 protein: CSARGPLAGGATFVGEQFF
V gene: TRBV5-1; clone size: many; CDR3 protein: CASTRGGANNEQFF
V gene: TRBV15; clone size: many; CDR3 protein: CATNQPGGASYNEQFF
V gene: TRBV10-3; clone size: many; CDR3 protein: CAISDVASGANEQFF
V gene: TRBV20-1; clone size: many; CDR3 protein: CSARPGGVNTEAFF
V gene: TRBV20-1; clone size: -; CDR3 protein: CSADRVGRTYNEQFF
V gene: TRBV5-1; clone size: many; CDR3 protein: CASSSTARGNEQFF
V gene: TRBV6-5; clone size: many; CDR3 protein: CASSTVRGEQYF
V gene: TRBV5-1; clone size: few; CDR3 protein: CASSLEGQEQFF
V gene: TRBV2; clone size: many; CDR3 protein: CASSDMAGNGYTF
V gene: TRBV20-1; clone size: many; CDR3 protein: CSARGATNYGYTF
V gene: TRBV9; clone size: many; CDR3 protein: CASSVGQTRYGYTF
V gene: TRBV11-2; clone size: many; CDR3 protein: CASSSTSKGVNGTGELFF
V gene: TRBV5-1; clone size: many; CDR3 protein: CASSLGGGAGANVLTF
V gene: TRBV6-6; clone size: few; CDR3 protein: CASSAVAESVTIYF
V gene: TRBV2; clone size: many; CDR3 protein: CASSQGVNYGYTF
V gene: TRBV6-4; clone size: -; CDR3 protein: CASSDSSSGKVGTRYYAAGNTIYF
V gene: TRBV5-1; clone size: many; CDR3 protein: CASSFGSSGGHDEQFF
V gene: TRBV7-2; clone size: few; CDR3 protein: CASSFGGTQTYEQYF
V gene: TRBV7-2; clone size: many; CDR3 protein: CASSRRERWDSPLHF
V gene: TRBV3-1; clone size: few; CDR3 protein: CATDGGARTDTQYF
V gene: TRBV7-2; clone size: many; CDR3 protein: CASSGPGTGGLKTQYF
V gene: TRBV5-1; clone size: many; CDR3 protein: CASSSRTDYEQYF
V gene: TRBV5-1; clone size: few; CDR3 protein: CASSLVEGRRTEAFF
V gene: TRBV6-2/TRBV6-3; clone size: -; CDR3 protein: CASSPYGPNYEAFF
V gene: TRBV2; clone size: few; CDR3 protein: CASSGYGYTF
V gene: TRBV5-1; clone size: many; CDR3 protein: CASSWGTESNQPQHF
V gene: TRBV19; clone size: -; CDR3 protein: CASSMGNREGWQPQHF
V gene: TRBV28; clone size: many; CDR3 protein: CASTPTGSSYNEQFF
V gene: TRBV10-2; clone size: -; CDR3 protein: CASKPPDRVYEQYF